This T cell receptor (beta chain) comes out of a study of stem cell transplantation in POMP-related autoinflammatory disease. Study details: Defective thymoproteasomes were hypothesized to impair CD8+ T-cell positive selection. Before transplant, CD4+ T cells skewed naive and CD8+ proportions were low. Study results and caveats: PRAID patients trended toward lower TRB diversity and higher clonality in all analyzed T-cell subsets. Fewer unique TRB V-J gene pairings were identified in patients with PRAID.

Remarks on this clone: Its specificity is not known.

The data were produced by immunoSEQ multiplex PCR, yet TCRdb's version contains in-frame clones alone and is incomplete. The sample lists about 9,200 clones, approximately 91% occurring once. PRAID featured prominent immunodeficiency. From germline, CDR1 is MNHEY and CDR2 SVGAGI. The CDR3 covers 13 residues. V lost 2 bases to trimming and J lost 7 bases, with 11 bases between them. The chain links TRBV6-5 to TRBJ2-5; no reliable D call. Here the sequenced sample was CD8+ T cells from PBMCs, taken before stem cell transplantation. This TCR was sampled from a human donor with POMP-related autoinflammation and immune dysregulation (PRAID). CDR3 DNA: TGTGCCAGCAGTTACAATCCCCGTGGGACCCAGTACTTC. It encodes CASSYNPRGTQYF.